Each of the 13 T cell receptor beta chains below was sequenced from the same sample in a study of breast tumors, draining lymph nodes, adjacent tissues. TCRdb re-derived calls from the multiplex PCR reads in MiXCR, one entry per CDR3 protein. This table holds 17,000 or so distinct CDR3 sequences, 63% found once. Source material: tumor-adjacent breast tissue. The source is a female donor with breast cancer. Some clones in this sample may be carry-over from other donors' samples.

The rearrangement links TRBV12-3 or TRBV12-4 to TRBJ2-7, with D perhaps matching TRBD1 (6 bases). Trimming cost V 3 bases and J 4 bases, with 13 bases left between them. The CDR3 length is 14 residues. Here the CDR3 reads CASSFGGQRYEQYF. CDR3 nucleotides: TGTGCCAGCAGTTTTGGGGGACAACGGTACGAGCAGTACTTC.

The rearrangement joins TRBV29-1 to TRBJ2-2; maybe TRBD2 (5 bases). The germline gives CDR1 SQVTM, CDR2 ANQGSEA. The CDR3 has 14 amino acids. CDR3 bases: TGCAGTGCTCACTCGGCGGGGAACACCGGGGAGCTGTTTTTT. Amino acid sequence: CSAHSAGNTGELFF.

The chain employs TRBV9 and TRBJ1-2; D might be TRBD1 (6 bases). This CDR3 is built from 14 residues. V was cut by 3 bases and J by 7 bases, with 16 bases left in between. CDR1 and CDR2 from the germline V gene are SGDLS and YYNGEE. In DNA, the CDR3 is TGTGCCAGCAGCGCCGAAGGGGGTGTCGGTGGCTACACCTTC. It translates to CASSAEGGVGGYTF.

The CDR3 coding sequence is TGTGCCAGCAGCTTGGGGAAAGAGACCCAGTACTTC. This gives the protein CASSLGKETQYF. The V and J genes are TRBV11-2 and TRBJ2-5; D remains ambiguous. The CDR3 has 12 residues. Germline-derived CDR1 and CDR2 are SGHAT and FQNNGV. V shed 3 bases and J shed 3 bases, with 5 bases lying between them.

This clonotype showed up many times. This may stem from a read error, because a much larger clone lies one nucleotide away. This chain uses TRBV5-8 with TRBJ2-1; maybe TRBD1 (6 bases). The length of the CDR3 is 18 residues. The germline V and J ends were trimmed by 4 bases and 0 bases, with 20 bases remaining between them. CDR1 SGHTS and CDR2 YDEGEE come from the germline V gene. This CDR3 is CASSVRDTGHLSYNEQFF. The CDR3 nucleotides read TGTGCCAGCAGCGTACGGGACACGGGTCATCTCTCCTACAATGAGCAGTTCTTC.

The chain carries TRBV7-9 and TRBJ1-6, with a weak D call TRBD1 (5 bases). V gave up 3 bases and J gave up 7 bases, with 13 bases separating them. The CDR3 is 15 amino acids. In germline, CDR1 is SEHNR, CDR2 FQNEAQ (reference sequence). This CDR3 is CASSFGTVRNSPLHF. The CDR3 DNA reads TGTGCCAGCAGCTTCGGGACGGTTAGGAATTCACCCCTCCACTTT. Complete variable domain (other parts from reference TRBV7-9 and TRBJ1-6): DTGVSQNPRHKITKRGQNVTFRCDPISEHNRLYWYRQTLGQGPEFLTYFQNEAQLEKSRLLSDRFSAERPKGSFSTLEIQRTEQGDSAMYLCASSFGTVRNSPLHFGNGTRLTVT.

Judged by abundance, this clonotype is medium-sized. V is TRBV19 and J is TRBJ1-5, with D hard to call. Germline V CDR1 and CDR2: LNHDA, SQIVND (reference sequence). The V end lost 4 bases, the J end lost 3 bases, and 13 bases lay between the germline ends. The CDR3 is 15 amino acids. CDR3 DNA: TGTGCCAGTAGTAACGCGGCACCCGACAATCAGCCCCAGCATTTT. It is translated as CASSNAAPDNQPQHF. Together with reference TRBV19 and TRBJ1-5, the CDR3 gives the full variable domain: DGGITQSPKYLFRKEGQNVTLSCEQNLNHDAMYWYRQDPGQGLRLIYYSQIVNDFQKGDIAEGYSVSREKKESFPLTVTSAQKNPTAFYLCASSNAAPDNQPQHFGDGTRLSIL.

This clonotype occurred once. The V gene is TRBV2, the J gene TRBJ1-6; TRBD1 matches at 7 bases. This CDR3 has 15 amino acids. The junction had 6 bases not matched to a gene; V was cut back by 0 bases and J by 10 bases. Germline lookup yields CDR1 SNHLY and CDR2 FYNNEI. CDR3 protein: CASSEARGLTSPLHF. The CDR3 region has the DNA TGTGCCAGCAGTGAAGCGAGGGGGCTGACCTCACCCCTCCACTTT.

This sequence joins TRBV11-1 and TRBJ2-7; TRBD1 matches at 7 bases. The CDR3 contains 14 residues. After removal of 3 bases from V and 5 bases from J, the junction contained 7 bases not matched to a gene. Looked up from germline, CDR1 is SGHAT and CDR2 is FQDESV (reference sequence). The CDR3 loop reads CASSFNRGAHEQYV. The CDR3 coding sequence is TGTGCCAGCAGCTTTAACAGGGGAGCGCACGAGCAGTACGTC.

The chain couples TRBV29-1 to TRBJ2-1, with 8 bases aligning to TRBD2. CDR3 length: 13 residues. In germline, CDR1 is SQVTM, CDR2 ANQGSEA. V shed 0 bases, J shed 12 bases, and the junction held 7 bases outside the gene matches. The CDR3 here is CSVEDRTGGGQFF. The CDR3 DNA follows: TGCAGCGTTGAAGATCGGACGGGAGGGGGGCAGTTCTTC.

This clonotype was found once. The chain combines TRBV20-1 with TRBJ1-5; possibly TRBD1 for D (5 bases). There are 15 residues in the CDR3. Germline V lookup: CDR1 DFQATT, CDR2 SNEGSKA (reference sequence). The ends were cut back, 6 bases at V and 0 bases at J, with 15 bases in the middle. CDR3 sequence (DNA): TGCAGTGCCTCCTGGGTCAGGGATAGCAATCAGCCCCAGCATTTT. Its translation: CSASWVRDSNQPQHF.

This clonotype appeared many times. The V gene is TRBV19, the J gene TRBJ2-1; 7 bases are a match to TRBD2. V was clipped by 3 bases and J by 10 bases; unmatched bases: 9. The germline CDR1 and CDR2 sequences are LNHDA and SQIVND (reference sequence). The CDR3 has 14 amino acids. CDR3 protein: CASSILAGEEEQFF. CDR3 in DNA: TGTGCCAGTAGTATTCTGGCGGGGGAAGAGGAGCAGTTCTTC.

This clonotype was seen more than once but under ten times. The V and J genes are TRBV2 and TRBJ2-7, with TRBD1 matching over 9 bases. CDR1 is SNHLY and CDR2 is FYNNEI in the germline V gene. Unmatched junction bases numbered 7, after V lost 6 bases and J lost 4 bases. This CDR3 has 14 amino acids. CDR3 nucleotides: TGTGCCAGCAGATCGACAGGGGGAGGATACGAGCAGTACTTC. Translated: CASRSTGGGYEQYF.